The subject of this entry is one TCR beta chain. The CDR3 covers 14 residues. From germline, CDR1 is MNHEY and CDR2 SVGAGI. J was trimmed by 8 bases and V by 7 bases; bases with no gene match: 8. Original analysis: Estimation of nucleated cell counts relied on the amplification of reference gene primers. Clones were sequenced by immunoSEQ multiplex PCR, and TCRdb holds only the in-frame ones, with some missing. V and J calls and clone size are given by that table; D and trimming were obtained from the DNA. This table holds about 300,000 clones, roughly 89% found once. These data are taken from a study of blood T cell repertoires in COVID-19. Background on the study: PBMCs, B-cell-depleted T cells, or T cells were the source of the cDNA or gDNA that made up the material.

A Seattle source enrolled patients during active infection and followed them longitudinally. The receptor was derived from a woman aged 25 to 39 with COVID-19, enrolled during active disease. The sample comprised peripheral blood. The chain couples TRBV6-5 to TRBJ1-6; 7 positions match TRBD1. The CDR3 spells CASTSTGYDSPLHF. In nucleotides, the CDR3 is TGTGCCAGCACCTCGACAGGGTACGATTCACCCCTCCACTTT.